This T cell receptor beta chain came from a study of blood T cell repertoires in COVID-19. Study details: COVID-19 samples, acute and convalescent, were from the United States, Italy and Spain.

Germline V lookup: CDR1 MGHRA, CDR2 YSYEKL. The CDR3 has 13 residues. Trimming removed 4 bases from V and 3 bases from J, with 10 bases in between. The data were produced by immunoSEQ multiplex PCR, yet TCRdb's version contains in-frame clones alone and is incomplete. The sample shows 300,000 to 450,000 clones, roughly 87% of them seen only once. The rearrangement uses TRBV4-1 and TRBJ2-7; D possibly corresponds to TRBD1 (6 bases). Source material: PBMCs or T cells enriched from blood (not recorded which). The receptor's source is a woman in her twenties or thirties who had recovered from COVID-19. DNA for the CDR3: TGCGCCAGCAGCCTACAACAGGGCTACGAGCAGTACTTC. Its protein product is CASSLQQGYEQYF.